One sample yielded the 26 T cell receptor beta chains listed below, sequenced in a study of T-cell reconstitution after alpha-beta-depleted transplantation in children. During its preparation, the TCRbeta library received unique molecular identifiers. TCRdb analysed the PCR reads with MiXCR anew, one entry per CDR3 protein. The repertoire includes about 500,000 distinct CDR3 sequences, 30% to 35% of them detected once, and about 2.3% sits in the top ten. Material: PBMCs from the stem cell graft donor, obtained from the stem cell graft. The origin of the receptors is a human donor who donated a stem cell graft to a child with aplastic anemia.

Only a few counts were recorded for this clonotype. The chain combines TRBV5-1 with TRBJ1-5; D is possibly TRBD1 (5 bases). Germline V gene sequence: CDR1 SGHRS, CDR2 YFSETQ. Between the trimmed V and J ends, which lost 0 bases and 6 bases, there was a span of 13 bases. This CDR3 is 15 amino acids long. The CDR3 nucleotides read TGCGCCAGCAGCTTGGATACGGGGGGTACTCAGCCCCAGCATTTT. Encoded protein: CASSLDTGGTQPQHF.

V gene TRBV19 combines with J gene TRBJ1-1; D call uncertain. V was shortened by 6 bases and J by 4 bases, with 18 bases between the two germline ends. The CDR3 is 15 residues long. Germline V gives CDR1 LNHDA, CDR2 SQIVND (reference sequence). The CDR3 loop is CASRTTAALGTEAFF. CDR3 coding DNA: TGTGCCAGTAGGACGACCGCAGCCTTGGGCACTGAAGCTTTCTTT.

This chain joins TRBV28 and TRBJ2-5; D unresolved. Germline CDR1 MDHEN, CDR2 SYDVKM. CDR3 size: 14 residues. V lost 2 bases, J lost 2 bases, and 9 bases lay in between. The chain's CDR3 is CASSLPKPQETQYF. The DNA for the CDR3 is TGTGCCAGCAGTTTACCTAAGCCACAAGAGACCCAGTACTTC.

The gene calls are TRBV2 and TRBJ1-5; possible D gene TRBD1, 6 bases. This CDR3 contains 12 residues. Germline assignment: CDR1 SNHLY and CDR2 FYNNEI. Trimming cost V 10 bases and J 6 bases, with 13 bases left between them. CDR3 residues: CATRQVGQPQHF. DNA for the CDR3: TGTGCCACCAGACAGGTCGGTCAGCCCCAGCATTTT. The full variable domain, in which reference TRBV2 and TRBJ1-5 provide the parts outside the CDR3, is EPEVTQTPSHQVTQMGQEVILRCVPISNHLYFYWYRQILGQKVEFLVSFYNNEISEKSEIFDDQFSVERPDGSNFTLKIRSTKLEDSAMYFCATRQVGQPQHFGDGTRLSIL.

This clonotype was counted only a few times. The chain has TRBV12-3 or TRBV12-4 and TRBJ2-1; 7 nucleotides line up with TRBD1. The CDR3 loop spans 15 amino acids. The trim removed 7 bases at V and 8 bases at J, leaving 14 bases unmatched. For the CDR3, the DNA is TGTGCCAGCACCCAAGGGGGCGTGAGGGGCCATGAGCAGTTCTTC. The encoded protein is CASTQGGVRGHEQFF.

The V and J genes are TRBV27 and TRBJ2-1; 7 bases align to TRBD1. The CDR3 consists of 13 residues. Germline V gene data show CDR1 as MNHEY and CDR2 as SMNVEV (reference sequence). V trimming: 2 bases; J trimming: 12 bases; junction bases outside the gene matches: 7. The CDR3 DNA sequence: TGTGCCAGCAGTTTAAGGGGGCCCCCAGGGCAGTTCTTC. The encoded protein is CASSLRGPPGQFF.

This sequence joins TRBV12-3 or TRBV12-4 and TRBJ1-2; 11 nucleotides match TRBD1. This CDR3 has 13 residues. With V trimmed by 5 bases and J by 7 bases, 3 bases remained unmatched. CDR3 DNA: TGTGCCAGCAGTGGGACAGGGGGAGTTGGCTACACCTTC. It translates to CASSGTGGVGYTF.

The gene calls are TRBV30 and TRBJ1-6; D remains ambiguous. V shed 3 bases and J shed 13 bases, with 13 bases lying between them. Germline CDR1 is GTSNPN and CDR2 is SVGIG (reference sequence). The length of the CDR3 is 12 residues. CDR3 coding DNA: TGTGCCTGGAGCCCATCGGGCATCCCCCTCCACTTT. Translation gives CAWSPSGIPLHF.

The chain has TRBV12-3 or TRBV12-4 and TRBJ1-5, with 8 bases matching TRBD1. This CDR3 has 14 residues. V dropped 7 bases and J dropped 3; count of bases not matched to a gene: 5. CDR3: CASTQTGVNQPQHF. CDR3 coding DNA: TGTGCCAGCACCCAGACAGGGGTCAATCAGCCCCAGCATTTT.

V gene TRBV11-2 combines with J gene TRBJ2-6, with TRBD2 identical over 13 bases. This CDR3 has 18 amino acids. Per germline, CDR1 SGHAT and CDR2 FQNNGV. J gave up 3 bases and V 1 base, and 3 bases lay outside the gene matches. The CDR3 sequence is CASSLVLAGGLGANVLTF. The CDR3 nucleotides are TGTGCCAGCAGCTTAGTACTAGCGGGAGGGCTTGGGGCCAACGTCCTGACTTTC.

The J gene is TRBJ2-5, the V gene TRBV29-1; 13 bases are shared with TRBD2. The CDR3 totals 14 residues. The ends lost 6 bases at V and 4 bases at J; junction bases unmatched: 5. CDR1 SQVTM and CDR2 ANQGSEA come from the germline V gene. CDR3 sequence (DNA): TGCAGCGTACGAGGACTAGCGGGAGTAGAGACCCAGTACTTC. Amino acid sequence: CSVRGLAGVETQYF.

The J gene is TRBJ2-7, the V gene TRBV20-1; D possibly uses TRBD1 or TRBD2 (5 bases each). The CDR3 runs 13 residues. Between the trimmed V and J ends, which lost 5 bases and 3 bases, there was a span of 14 bases. The germline gives CDR1 DFQATT, CDR2 SNEGSKA (reference sequence). CDR3 amino acids: CSAGAPGLYEQYF. The CDR3 DNA sequence: TGCAGTGCTGGGGCCCCCGGACTCTACGAGCAGTACTTC.

This clonotype was seen a few times. The V call is TRBV5-1, the J call TRBJ2-2, with D unclear. Trimming stripped 2 bases from V and 1 base from J, with 9 bases between. The CDR3 spans 15 residues. Germline V gene lookup returns CDR1 SGHRS and CDR2 YFSETQ. CDR3 in DNA: TGCGCCAGCAGCTTTTTAGCTGTGAACACCGGGGAGCTGTTTTTT. It codes for CASSFLAVNTGELFF.

The chain has TRBV5-1 and TRBJ2-2, with 9 bases lining up with TRBD1. J gave up 5 bases and V 6 bases, and 8 bases lay outside the gene matches. Germline assignment: CDR1 SGHRS and CDR2 YFSETQ. The CDR3 runs to 15 residues. The CDR3 DNA is TGCGCCAGCATGGACAGGGGATCTAGGACCGGGGAGCTGTTTTTT. This translates into CASMDRGSRTGELFF.

This clonotype was observed a handful of times. The V and J genes are TRBV27 and TRBJ2-1; D tentatively reads TRBD1 or TRBD2 (5 bases each). Germline V lookup: CDR1 MNHEY, CDR2 SMNVEV (reference sequence). This CDR3 is 15 amino acids long. V was trimmed by 3 bases and J by 3 bases, leaving 12 bases between them. The CDR3 region is CASSFRDGGYNEQFF. CDR3 bases: TGTGCCAGCAGTTTTCGGGACGGTGGCTACAATGAGCAGTTCTTC.

This clonotype was recorded a few times. This rearrangement joins TRBV6-5 to TRBJ2-7; 14 bases are shared with TRBD2. After removal of 5 bases from V and 5 bases from J, the junction contained 11 bases not matched to a gene. This CDR3 has 17 amino acids. Germline loops: CDR1 MNHEY, CDR2 SVGAGI. CDR3 nucleotide sequence: TGTGCCAGCAGTCCGGGGCGACTAGCGGGAGGGCTCGACGAGCAGTACTTC. This sequence encodes CASSPGRLAGGLDEQYF.

This clonotype was detected only a few times. As DNA, the CDR3 is TGTGCCAGCAGTTATAGTACAGGGAATTCACCCCTCCACTTT. It encodes CASSYSTGNSPLHF. J is TRBJ1-6 and V is TRBV6-5; D may be TRBD1 (6 bases). V lost 3 bases, J lost 7 bases, and 10 bases lay in between. The CDR3 totals 14 residues. Per germline, CDR1 MNHEY and CDR2 SVGAGI.

The chain joins TRBV4-2 to TRBJ2-3; 13 nucleotides line up with TRBD2. CDR3 length: 18 residues. The J segment lost 1 base and the V segment lost 4 bases, leaving 8 bases of the junction unmatched. Per the germline V gene, CDR1 is LGHNA and CDR2 is YNFKEQ. The CDR3 loop reads CASSPIRTSGRGTDTQYF. Written as DNA, the CDR3 is TGTGCCAGCAGCCCTATTCGGACTAGCGGGAGAGGCACAGATACGCAGTATTTT.

CDR3 residues: CASSAGYGNQPQHF. Written as DNA, the CDR3 is TGTGCCAGCAGTGCAGGGTACGGCAATCAGCCCCAGCATTTT. The rearrangement uses TRBV12-3 or TRBV12-4 and TRBJ1-5; possibly TRBD1 for D (5 bases). This CDR3 spans 14 amino acids. V shed 5 bases and J shed 2 bases, with 10 bases lying between them.

CDR3 in amino acids: CASSLYTGQPQHF. The CDR3 nucleotides read TGTGCCAGCAGTTTATACACGGGTCAGCCCCAGCATTTT. This chain joins TRBV28 and TRBJ1-5; D gene uncertain. The CDR3 length is 13 residues. Trimming shortened V by 1 base and J by 6 bases, and 7 bases separated the two germline ends. Germline lookup yields CDR1 MDHEN and CDR2 SYDVKM. The full variable domain, in which reference TRBV28 and TRBJ1-5 provide the parts outside the CDR3, is DVKVTQSSRYLVKRTGEKVFLECVQDMDHENMFWYRQDPGLGLRLIYFSYDVKMKEKGDIPEGYSVSREKKERFSLILESASTNQTSMYLCASSLYTGQPQHFGDGTRLSIL.

The gene calls are TRBV2 and TRBJ1-1; a possible D gene is TRBD1 (5 bases). Germline CDR1 SNHLY, CDR2 FYNNEI. The CDR3 has 12 amino acids. Trimming removed 3 bases at V and 8 bases at J, with 10 bases between. For the CDR3, the DNA is TGTGCCAGCAGTGACGGGGGGGTGGAAGCTTTCTTT. It is translated as CASSDGGVEAFF.

This rearrangement joins TRBV12-3 or TRBV12-4 to TRBJ2-3, with TRBD2 identical over 7 bases. V shed 6 bases and J 0 bases; nucleotides not matched to a gene: 6. This CDR3 contains 15 residues. The chain's CDR3 is CASSVRRESTDTQYF. CDR3 sequence (DNA): TGTGCCAGCAGCGTAAGGCGGGAGAGCACAGATACGCAGTATTTT.

The chain joins TRBV12-3 or TRBV12-4 to TRBJ2-7; TRBD2 agrees at 7 bases. This CDR3 has 15 amino acids. V was clipped by 4 bases and J by 1 base; unmatched bases: 7. The CDR3 here is CASSWGGSPSYEQYF. Here the CDR3 DNA reads TGTGCCAGCAGTTGGGGCGGGAGCCCTTCCTACGAGCAGTACTTC.

The chain employs TRBV12-3 or TRBV12-4 and TRBJ1-2; D is unclear. The CDR3 extends over 12 amino acids. The ends were cut back, 1 base at V and 4 bases at J, with 4 bases in the middle. The CDR3 loop is CASSLVAYGYTF. Here the CDR3 DNA reads TGTGCCAGCAGTTTAGTCGCCTATGGCTACACCTTC.

This clonotype was seen a few times. The chain couples TRBV29-1 to TRBJ1-2, with D unresolved. Per germline, CDR1 SQVTM and CDR2 ANQGSEA. This CDR3 region has 11 residues. Trimming removed 7 bases at V and 7 bases at J, with 13 bases between. The CDR3 DNA is TGCAGCGGGCGGGCCGGCGGTGGCTACACCTTC. Translation: CSGRAGGGYTF.

V usage is TRBV12-3 or TRBV12-4 and J usage is TRBJ1-5; D is perhaps TRBD1 (6 bases). V was pared by 5 bases and J by 6 bases, with 17 bases between. The CDR3 extends over 15 amino acids. CDR3 residues: CASSRTRDIGQPQHF. CDR3 nucleotides: TGTGCCAGCAGTAGAACCCGGGACATCGGTCAGCCCCAGCATTTT.